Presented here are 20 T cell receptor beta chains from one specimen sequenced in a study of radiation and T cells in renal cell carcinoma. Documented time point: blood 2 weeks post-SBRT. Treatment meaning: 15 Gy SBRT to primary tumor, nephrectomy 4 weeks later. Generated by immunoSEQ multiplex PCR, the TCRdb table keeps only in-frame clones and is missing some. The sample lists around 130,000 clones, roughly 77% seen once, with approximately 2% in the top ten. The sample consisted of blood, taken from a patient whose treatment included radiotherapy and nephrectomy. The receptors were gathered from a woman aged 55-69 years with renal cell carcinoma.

The CDR3 sequence is CAWSSLNSRTVTYEQYF. The CDR3 nucleotides are TGTGCCTGGAGTTCACTAAACTCAAGGACAGTAACCTACGAGCAGTACTTC. The rearrangement uses TRBV30 and TRBJ2-7; tentatively, D is TRBD1 (6 bases). The CDR3 is 17 amino acids. Germline CDR1 is GTSNPN and CDR2 is SVGIG (reference sequence). The germline V and J ends were trimmed by 2 bases and 2 bases, with 22 bases remaining between them.

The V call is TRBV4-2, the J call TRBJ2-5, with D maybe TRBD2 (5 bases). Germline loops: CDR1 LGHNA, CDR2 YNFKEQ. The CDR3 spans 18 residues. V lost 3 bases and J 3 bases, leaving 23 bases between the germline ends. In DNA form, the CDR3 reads TGTGCCAGCAGCCAGGTATCTAGGGAGATAGGAAAAAAAGAGACCCAGTACTTC. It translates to CASSQVSREIGKKETQYF.

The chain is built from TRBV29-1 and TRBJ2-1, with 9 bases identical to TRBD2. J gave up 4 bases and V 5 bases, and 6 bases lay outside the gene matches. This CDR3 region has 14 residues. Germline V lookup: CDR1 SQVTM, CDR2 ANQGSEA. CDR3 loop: CSVRAGGRYNEQFF. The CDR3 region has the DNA TGCAGCGTTAGGGCGGGAGGGCGATACAATGAGCAGTTCTTC.

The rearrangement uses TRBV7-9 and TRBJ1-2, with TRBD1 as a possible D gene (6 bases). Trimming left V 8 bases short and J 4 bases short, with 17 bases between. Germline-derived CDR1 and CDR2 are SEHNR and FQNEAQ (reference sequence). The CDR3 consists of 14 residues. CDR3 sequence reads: CASSKGRGLYGYTF. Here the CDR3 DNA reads TGTGCCAGCTCTAAGGGGCGGGGGCTCTATGGCTACACCTTC.

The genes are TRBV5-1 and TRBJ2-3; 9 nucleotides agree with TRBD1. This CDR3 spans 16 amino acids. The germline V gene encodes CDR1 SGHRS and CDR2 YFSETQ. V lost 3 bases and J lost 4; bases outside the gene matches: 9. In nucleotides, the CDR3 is TGCGCCAGCAGCTCCCGCGGGACAGGGTCGGCAGATACGCAGTATTTT. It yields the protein CASSSRGTGSADTQYF.

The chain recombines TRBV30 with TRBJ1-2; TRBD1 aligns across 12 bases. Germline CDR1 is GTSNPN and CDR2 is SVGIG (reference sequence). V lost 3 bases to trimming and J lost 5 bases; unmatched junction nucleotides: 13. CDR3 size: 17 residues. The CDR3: CAWSLGDRGRMWYGYTF. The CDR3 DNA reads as TGTGCCTGGAGCCTGGGGGACAGGGGGCGAATGTGGTATGGCTACACCTTC. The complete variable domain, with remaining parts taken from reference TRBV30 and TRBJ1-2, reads SQTIHQWPATLVQPVGSPLSLECTVEGTSNPNLYWYRQAAGRGLQLLFYSVGIGQISSEVPQNLSASRPQDRQFILSSKKLLLSDSGFYLCAWSLGDRGRMWYGYTFGSGTRLTVV.

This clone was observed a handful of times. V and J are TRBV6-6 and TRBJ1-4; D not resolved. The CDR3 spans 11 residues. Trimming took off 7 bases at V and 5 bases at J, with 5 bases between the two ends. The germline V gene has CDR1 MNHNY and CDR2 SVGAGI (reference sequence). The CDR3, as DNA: TGTGCCAGCATGGGGAATGAAAAACTGTTTTTT. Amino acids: CASMGNEKLFF.

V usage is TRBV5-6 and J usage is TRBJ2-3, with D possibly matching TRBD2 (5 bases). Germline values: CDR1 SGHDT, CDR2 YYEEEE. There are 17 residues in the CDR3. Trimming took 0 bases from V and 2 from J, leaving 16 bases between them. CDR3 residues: CASSLATRDEFTDTQYF. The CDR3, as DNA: TGTGCCAGCAGCTTGGCTACGAGGGATGAATTCACAGATACGCAGTATTTT.

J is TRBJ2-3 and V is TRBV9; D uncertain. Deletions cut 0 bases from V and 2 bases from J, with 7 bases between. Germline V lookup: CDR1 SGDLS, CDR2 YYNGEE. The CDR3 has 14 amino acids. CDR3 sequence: CASSVDQSTDTQYF. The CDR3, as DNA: TGTGCCAGCAGCGTAGACCAGTCCACAGATACGCAGTATTTT. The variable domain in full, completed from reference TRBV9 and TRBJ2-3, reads DSGVTQTPKHLITATGQRVTLRCSPRSGDLSVYWYQQSLDQGLQFLIQYYNGEERAKGNILERFSAQQFPDLHSELNLSSLELGDSALYFCASSVDQSTDTQYFGPGTRLTVL.

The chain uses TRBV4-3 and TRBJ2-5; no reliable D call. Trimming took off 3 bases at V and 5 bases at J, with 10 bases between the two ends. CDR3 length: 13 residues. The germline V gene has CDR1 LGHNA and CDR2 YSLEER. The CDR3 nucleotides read TGCGCCAGCAGCCACCAAGTGTGGGAGACCCAGTACTTC. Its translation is CASSHQVWETQYF.

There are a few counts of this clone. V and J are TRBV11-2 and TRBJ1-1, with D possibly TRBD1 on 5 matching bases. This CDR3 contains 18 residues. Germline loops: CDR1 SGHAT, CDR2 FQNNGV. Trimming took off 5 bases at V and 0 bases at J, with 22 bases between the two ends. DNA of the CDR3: TGTGCCAGCAGCCGGACATTAACGGGGGGTCACATGAACACTGAAGCTTTCTTT. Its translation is CASSRTLTGGHMNTEAFF.

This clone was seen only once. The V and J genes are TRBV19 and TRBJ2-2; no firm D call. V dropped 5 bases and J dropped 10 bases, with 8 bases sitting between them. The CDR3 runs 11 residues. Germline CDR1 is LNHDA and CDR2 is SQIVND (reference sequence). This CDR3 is CASSAVKELFF. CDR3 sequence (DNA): TGTGCCAGTAGTGCCGTTAAGGAGCTGTTTTTT.

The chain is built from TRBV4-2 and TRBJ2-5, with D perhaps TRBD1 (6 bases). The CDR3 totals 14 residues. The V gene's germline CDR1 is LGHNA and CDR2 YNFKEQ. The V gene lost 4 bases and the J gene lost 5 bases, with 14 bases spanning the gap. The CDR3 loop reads CASSRAGERETQYF. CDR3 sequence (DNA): TGTGCCAGCAGCCGAGCAGGGGAGAGGGAGACCCAGTACTTC.

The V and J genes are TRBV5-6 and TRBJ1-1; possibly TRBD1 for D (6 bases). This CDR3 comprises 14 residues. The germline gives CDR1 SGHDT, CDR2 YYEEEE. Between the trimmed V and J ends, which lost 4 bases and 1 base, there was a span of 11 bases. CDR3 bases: TGTGCCAGCAGCCTCGGGACATCGAACACTGAAGCTTTCTTT. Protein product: CASSLGTSNTEAFF.

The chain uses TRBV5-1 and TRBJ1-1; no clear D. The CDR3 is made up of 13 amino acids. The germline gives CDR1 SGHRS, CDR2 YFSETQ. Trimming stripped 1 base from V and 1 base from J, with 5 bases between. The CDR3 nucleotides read TGCGCCAGCAGCTTGAGGAGGAACACTGAAGCTTTCTTT. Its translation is CASSLRRNTEAFF.

CDR3 sequence reads: CASSLRGPGNTIYF. The CDR3 nucleotides read TGTGCCAGCAGCTTAAGAGGGCCTGGAAACACCATATATTTT. The V and J genes are TRBV7-2 and TRBJ1-3; the D is unclear. Germline CDR1 and CDR2: SGHTA and FQGNSA. The ends were cut back, 2 bases at V and 2 bases at J, with 7 bases in the middle. CDR3 length: 14 residues.

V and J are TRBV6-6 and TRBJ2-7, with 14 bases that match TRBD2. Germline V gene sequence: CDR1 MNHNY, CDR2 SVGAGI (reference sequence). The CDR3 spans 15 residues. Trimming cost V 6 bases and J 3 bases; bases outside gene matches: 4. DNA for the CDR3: TGTGCCAGCAGAGAAGGACTAGCGGGGGGCTACGAGCAGTACTTC. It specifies CASREGLAGGYEQYF.

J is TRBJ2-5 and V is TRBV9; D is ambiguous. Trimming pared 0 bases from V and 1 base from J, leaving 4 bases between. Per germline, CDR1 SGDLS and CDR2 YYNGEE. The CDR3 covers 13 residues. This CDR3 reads CASSVGAQETQYF. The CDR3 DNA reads TGTGCCAGCAGCGTAGGTGCCCAAGAGACCCAGTACTTC.

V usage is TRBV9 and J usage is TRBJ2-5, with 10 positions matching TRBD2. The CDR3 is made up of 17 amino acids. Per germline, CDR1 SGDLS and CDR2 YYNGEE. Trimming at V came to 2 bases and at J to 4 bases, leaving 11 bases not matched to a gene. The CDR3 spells CASSVQGLAKSGETQYF. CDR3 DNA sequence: TGTGCCAGCAGCGTTCAGGGACTAGCGAAGTCAGGAGAGACCCAGTACTTC.

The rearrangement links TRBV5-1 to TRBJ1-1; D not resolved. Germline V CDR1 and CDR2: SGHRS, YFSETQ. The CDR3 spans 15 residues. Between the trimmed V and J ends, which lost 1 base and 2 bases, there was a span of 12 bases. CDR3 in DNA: TGCGCCAGCAGCTTGAGTGTTGGGGTTAACACTGAAGCTTTCTTT. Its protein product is CASSLSVGVNTEAFF.